This is a list of T cell receptor beta chains from one sample in a study of blood T cell repertoires in COVID-19. Libraries were prepared by immunoSEQ multiplex PCR; TCRdb keeps only in-frame clonotypes and omits some of them. The sample has more than 95,000 clones, 82% seen once. The sample consisted of peripheral blood. These receptors were collected from an elderly man with acute or convalescent COVID-19. Both conserved end residues are part of each CDR3. D genes are given only for firm matches.

v_call: TRBV28; j_call: TRBJ1-4; cdr3_length: 12; d_call: NA; cdr3_nt: TGTGCCACCCTAACACCGGGAGAAAAACTGTTTTTT; cdr3_aa: CATLTPGEKLFF
v_call: TRBV4-3; j_call: TRBJ2-3; cdr3_length: 13; d_call: NA; cdr3_nt: TGCGCCAGCAGCCAAGACCCCCCAGGAACGCAGTATTTT; cdr3_aa: CASSQDPPGTQYF
v_call: TRBV29-1; j_call: TRBJ1-5; cdr3_length: 12; d_call: TRBD1; cdr3_nt: TGCAGCGCTGGGGACAGGAGGGAGCCCCAGCATTTT; cdr3_aa: CSAGDRREPQHF
v_call: TRBV11-2; j_call: TRBJ1-1; cdr3_length: 14; d_call: TRBD1; cdr3_nt: TGTGCCAGCAGCTCTTGGACAGGGAGGACTGAAGCTTTCTTT; cdr3_aa: CASSSWTGRTEAFF
v_call: TRBV5-6; j_call: TRBJ2-1; cdr3_length: 17; d_call: TRBD2; cdr3_nt: TGTGCCAGCAGTAGGCCAGCGGGGGACTTCTCTGAGAATGAGCAGTTCTTC; cdr3_aa: CASSRPAGDFSENEQFF
v_call: TRBV14; j_call: TRBJ2-3; cdr3_length: 16; d_call: TRBD2; cdr3_nt: TGTGCCAGCAGCCAACTGGGACTAGCGGGAGGGCCTACGCAGTATTTT; cdr3_aa: CASSQLGLAGGPTQYF
v_call: TRBV11-2; j_call: TRBJ2-7; cdr3_length: 15; d_call: TRBD1; cdr3_nt: TGTGCCAGCAGCAACCCGGGACAGGGGCGGTACGAGCAGTACTTC; cdr3_aa: CASSNPGQGRYEQYF
v_call: TRBV30; j_call: TRBJ1-1; cdr3_length: 15; d_call: TRBD1; cdr3_nt: TGTGCCTGGATCCTAGGGGGACAGCCGAACACTGAAGCTTTCTTT; cdr3_aa: CAWILGGQPNTEAFF
v_call: TRBV29-1; j_call: TRBJ1-1; cdr3_length: 10; d_call: NA; cdr3_nt: TGCAGCGCCCTAGACACTGAAGCTTTCTTT; cdr3_aa: CSALDTEAFF
v_call: TRBV7-2; j_call: TRBJ1-6; cdr3_length: 13; d_call: NA; cdr3_nt: TGTGCCAGCAGCTTACGCAGGGGCTCACCCCTCCACTTT; cdr3_aa: CASSLRRGSPLHF